The entry that follows covers one T cell receptor beta chain sequence. Its antigen is still unknown. The gene symbols are mouse symbols. Read sequence stops 1 residue before the CDR3 end, and the germline J gene provides the missing end. This CDR3 comprises 15 residues. V lost 0 bases and J lost 1, with 9 bases in between. In germline, CDR1 is NNHNN, CDR2 SYGAGS (reference sequence). This record comes from a study of tissue T cells after allogeneic stem cell transplantation. Study-wide points: The study did not identify alloreactive or antigen-specific tissue TCRs, and some clones might be persisting host cells. Tissue-detected TCR repertoire was only partly captured by blood and spleen T cells.

Clones were read by immunoSEQ multiplex PCR, and TCRdb kept only the in-frame ones, dropping some. The top ten clones hold over 4% of a sample with about 2,400 clones, approximately 62% of them seen once. The sequenced material came from gut tissue. V gene TRBV13-2 combines with J gene TRBJ2-5, with no clear D. This TCR was recovered from a female BALB/c mouse in good health. The strain's MHC: H2-d. Partial CDR3 DNA: TGTGCCAGCGGTGATGCCCGGGGAGACCAAGACACCCAGTAC. Protein: CASGDARGDQDTQY. The full CDR3 sequence reads CASGDARGDQDTQYF.